The clone carrying this TCR beta chain was observed at least ten times. Antigen: not known. The junction does not match germline at one end; this may be a read error. This sample is drawn from a study of T-cell reconstitution after alpha-beta-depleted transplantation in children. Points from the study as a whole: Several hundred expanded graft clones reportedly were the source of alpha-beta T cells about two months after transplant. Surviving thymic progenitors and recipient T cells were the source of high TCRbeta diversity at day 60 in some patients. T cells produced anew were the main source of T-cell counts and diversity one year after transplant.

This CDR3 has 14 residues. The germline V gene has CDR1 SSHAT and CDR2 FNYEAQ (reference sequence). Unique molecular identifiers featured in how the TCRbeta library was prepared. TCRdb redid the calling of the PCR reads with MiXCR, one entry per CDR3 protein. Of approximately 290,000 distinct CDR3 sequences listed, 11% are singletons. The chain uses TRBV7-7 and TRBJ2-2; 10 nucleotides match TRBD2. The sequence came from a male patient between 2 and 9 years old who had a stem cell transplant for chronic granulomatous disease, so the T cells may come from the graft donor. Source: peripheral blood, taken 180 days after TCRalphabeta/CD19-depleted stem cell transplant. The CDR3 bases are TGTGCTAGCAGCCGAAGCGGGGGGGCCGGGGAGCTGTTTTTT. This encodes CASSRSGGAGELFF.